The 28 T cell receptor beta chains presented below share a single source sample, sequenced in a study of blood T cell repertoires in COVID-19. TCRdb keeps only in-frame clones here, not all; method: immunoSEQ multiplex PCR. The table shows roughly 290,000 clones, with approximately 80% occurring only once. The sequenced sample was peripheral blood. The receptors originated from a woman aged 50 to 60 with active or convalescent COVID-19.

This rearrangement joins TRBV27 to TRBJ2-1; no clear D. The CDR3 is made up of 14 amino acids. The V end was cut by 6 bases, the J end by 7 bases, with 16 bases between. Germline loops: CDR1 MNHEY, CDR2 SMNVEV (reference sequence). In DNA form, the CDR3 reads TGTGCCAGCAGCCTTCGACTCGCAACAAATGAGCAGTTCTTC. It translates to CASSLRLATNEQFF.

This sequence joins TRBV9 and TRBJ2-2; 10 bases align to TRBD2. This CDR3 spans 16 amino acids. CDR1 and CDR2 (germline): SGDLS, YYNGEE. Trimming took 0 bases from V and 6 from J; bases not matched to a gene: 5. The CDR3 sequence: CASSVVPAGGSGELFF. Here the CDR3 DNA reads TGTGCCAGCAGCGTAGTCCCAGCGGGAGGGTCCGGGGAGCTGTTTTTT.

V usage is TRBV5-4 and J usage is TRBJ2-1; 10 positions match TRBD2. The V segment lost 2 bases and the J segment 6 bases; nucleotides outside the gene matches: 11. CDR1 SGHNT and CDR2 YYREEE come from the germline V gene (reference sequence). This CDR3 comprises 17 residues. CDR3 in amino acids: CASSFRALAGVSNEQFF. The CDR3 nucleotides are TGTGCCAGCAGCTTTCGGGCGCTAGCGGGAGTGAGCAATGAGCAGTTCTTC.

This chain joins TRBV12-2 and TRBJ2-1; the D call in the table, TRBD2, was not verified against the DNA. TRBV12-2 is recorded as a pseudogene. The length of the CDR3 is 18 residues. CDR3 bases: TGTGCAAGTCGCTTAGCGCGGTTATTGAGAATCTCCTACAATGAGCAGTTCTTC. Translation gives CASRLARLLRISYNEQFF.

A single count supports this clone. CDR3 sequence: CASSPGTPEGEQFF. The CDR3 nucleotides are TGTGCCAGCAGCCCCGGGACTCCCGAGGGGGAGCAGTTCTTC. This chain uses TRBV5-5 with TRBJ2-1, with a possible D match to TRBD2 (6 bases). The CDR3 loop spans 14 amino acids. Trimming took 4 bases from V and 10 from J, leaving 18 bases between them. Germline-derived CDR1 and CDR2 are SGHKS and YYEKEE (reference sequence).

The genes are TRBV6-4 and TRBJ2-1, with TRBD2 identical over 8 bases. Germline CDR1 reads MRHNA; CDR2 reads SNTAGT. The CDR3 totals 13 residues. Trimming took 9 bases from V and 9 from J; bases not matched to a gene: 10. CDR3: CARPGAGVGEQFF. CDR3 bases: TGTGCCAGGCCGGGAGCGGGAGTGGGTGAGCAGTTCTTC.

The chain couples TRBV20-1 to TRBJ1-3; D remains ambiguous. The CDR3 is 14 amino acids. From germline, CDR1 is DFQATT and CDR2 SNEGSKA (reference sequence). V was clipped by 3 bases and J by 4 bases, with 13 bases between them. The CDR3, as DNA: TGCAGTGCTAGTTCGTTGTTTCGGGGAAACACCATATATTTT. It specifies CSASSLFRGNTIYF.

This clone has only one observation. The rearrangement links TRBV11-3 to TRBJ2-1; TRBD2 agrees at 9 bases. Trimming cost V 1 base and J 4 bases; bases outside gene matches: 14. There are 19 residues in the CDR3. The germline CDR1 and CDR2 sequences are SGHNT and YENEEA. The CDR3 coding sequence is TGTGCCAGCAGCTTAGGAGGATACGCGGGAGGGAGGGGGTACAATGAGCAGTTCTTC. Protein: CASSLGGYAGGRGYNEQFF.

The CDR3 nucleotides read TGTGCCACCCGACAGACCACAGATACGCAGTATTTT. This encodes CATRQTTDTQYF. The chain couples TRBV10-3 to TRBJ2-3, with D possibly being TRBD1 (5 bases). The germline V and J ends were trimmed by 10 bases and 2 bases, with 10 bases remaining between them. The CDR3 runs 12 residues. Looked up from germline, CDR1 is ENHRY and CDR2 is SYGVKD.

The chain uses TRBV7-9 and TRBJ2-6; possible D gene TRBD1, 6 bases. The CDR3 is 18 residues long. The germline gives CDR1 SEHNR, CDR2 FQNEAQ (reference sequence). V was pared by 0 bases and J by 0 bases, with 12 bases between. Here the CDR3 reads CASSLAPEGVSGANVLTF. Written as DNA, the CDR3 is TGTGCCAGCAGCTTAGCGCCTGAGGGGGTCTCTGGGGCCAACGTCCTGACTTTC.

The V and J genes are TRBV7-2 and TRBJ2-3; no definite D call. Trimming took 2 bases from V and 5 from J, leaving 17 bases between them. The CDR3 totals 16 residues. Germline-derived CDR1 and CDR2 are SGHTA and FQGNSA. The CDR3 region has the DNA TGTGCCAGCAGCTTACGTCCGGTGGGCTCAATAGATACGCAGTATTTT. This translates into CASSLRPVGSIDTQYF.

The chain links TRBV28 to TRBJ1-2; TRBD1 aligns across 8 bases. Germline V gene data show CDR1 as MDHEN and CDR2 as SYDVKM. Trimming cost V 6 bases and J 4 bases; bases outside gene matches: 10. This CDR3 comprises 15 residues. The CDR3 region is CASSPGQGGFYGYTF. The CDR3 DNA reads TGTGCCAGCAGCCCCGGACAGGGTGGGTTCTATGGCTACACCTTC.

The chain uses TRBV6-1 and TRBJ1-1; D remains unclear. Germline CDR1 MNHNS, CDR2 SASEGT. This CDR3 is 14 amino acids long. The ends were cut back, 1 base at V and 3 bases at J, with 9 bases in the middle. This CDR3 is CASSEGGRHTEAFF. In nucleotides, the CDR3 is TGTGCCAGCAGTGAAGGCGGTCGGCACACTGAAGCTTTCTTT.

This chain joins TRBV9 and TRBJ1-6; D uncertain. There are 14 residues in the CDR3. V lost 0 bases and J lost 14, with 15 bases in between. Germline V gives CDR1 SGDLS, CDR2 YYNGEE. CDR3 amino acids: CASSVEAWTSTLHF. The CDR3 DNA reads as TGTGCCAGCAGCGTAGAAGCCTGGACTTCCACCCTCCACTTT.

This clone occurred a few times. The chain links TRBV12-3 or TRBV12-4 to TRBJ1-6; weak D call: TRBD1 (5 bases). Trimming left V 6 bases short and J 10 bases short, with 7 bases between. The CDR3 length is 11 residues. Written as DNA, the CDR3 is TGTGCCAGCAGGGGGCAATCACCCCTCCACTTT. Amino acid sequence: CASRGQSPLHF.

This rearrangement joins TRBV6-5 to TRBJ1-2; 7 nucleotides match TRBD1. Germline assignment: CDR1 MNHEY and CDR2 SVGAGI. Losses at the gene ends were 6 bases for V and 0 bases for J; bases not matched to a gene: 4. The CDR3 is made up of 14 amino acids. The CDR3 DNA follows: TGTGCCAGCAGACTGGGGACAGCTAACTATGGCTACACCTTC. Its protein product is CASRLGTANYGYTF.

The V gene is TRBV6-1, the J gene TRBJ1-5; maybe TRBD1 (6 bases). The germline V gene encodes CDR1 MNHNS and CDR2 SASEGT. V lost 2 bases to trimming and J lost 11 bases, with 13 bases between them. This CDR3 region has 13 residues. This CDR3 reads CASSETGHRTQHF. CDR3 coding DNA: TGTGCCAGCAGTGAAACGGGACACCGGACCCAGCATTTT.

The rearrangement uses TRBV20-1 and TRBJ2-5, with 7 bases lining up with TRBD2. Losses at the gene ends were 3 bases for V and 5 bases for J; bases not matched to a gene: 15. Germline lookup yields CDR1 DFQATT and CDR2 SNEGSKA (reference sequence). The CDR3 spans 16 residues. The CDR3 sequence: CSASDFEVGGAETQYF. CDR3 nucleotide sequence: TGCAGTGCTAGTGACTTCGAAGTGGGAGGGGCGGAGACCCAGTACTTC.

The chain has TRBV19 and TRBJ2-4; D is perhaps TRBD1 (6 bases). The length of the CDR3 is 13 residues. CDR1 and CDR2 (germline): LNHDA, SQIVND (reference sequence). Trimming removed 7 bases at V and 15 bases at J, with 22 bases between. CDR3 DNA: TGTGCCAGTACCCCTTCGAGAGGGGGACGTGGGTACTTC. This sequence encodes CASTPSRGGRGYF.

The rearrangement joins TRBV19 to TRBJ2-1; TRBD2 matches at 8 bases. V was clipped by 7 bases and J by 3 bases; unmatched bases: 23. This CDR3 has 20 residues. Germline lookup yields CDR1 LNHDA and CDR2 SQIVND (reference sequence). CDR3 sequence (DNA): TGTGCCAGTATCGGACTAGACCCGAAGAGCGGGAGCCAGCACTACAATGAGCAGTTCTTC. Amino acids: CASIGLDPKSGSQHYNEQFF.

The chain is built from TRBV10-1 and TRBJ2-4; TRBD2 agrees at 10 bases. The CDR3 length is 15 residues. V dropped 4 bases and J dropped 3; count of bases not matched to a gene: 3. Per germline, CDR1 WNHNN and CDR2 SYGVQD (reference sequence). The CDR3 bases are TGCGCCAGCAGTGTGAGGACTAGCGGCAAAAACATTCAGTACTTC. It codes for CASSVRTSGKNIQYF.

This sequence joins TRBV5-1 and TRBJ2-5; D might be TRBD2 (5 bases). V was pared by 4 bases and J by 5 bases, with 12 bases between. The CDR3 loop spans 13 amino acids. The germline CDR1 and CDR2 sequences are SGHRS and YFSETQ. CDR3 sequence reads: CASSTRVEETQYF. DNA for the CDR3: TGCGCCAGCAGCACTAGGGTTGAGGAGACCCAGTACTTC.

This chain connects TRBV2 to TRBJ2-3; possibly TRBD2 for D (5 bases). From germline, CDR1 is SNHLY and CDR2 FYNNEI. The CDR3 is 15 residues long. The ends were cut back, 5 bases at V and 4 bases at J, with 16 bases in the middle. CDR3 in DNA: TGTGCCAGCAGTCGGCAGACCGTTAGCGCAGATACGCAGTATTTT. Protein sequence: CASSRQTVSADTQYF.

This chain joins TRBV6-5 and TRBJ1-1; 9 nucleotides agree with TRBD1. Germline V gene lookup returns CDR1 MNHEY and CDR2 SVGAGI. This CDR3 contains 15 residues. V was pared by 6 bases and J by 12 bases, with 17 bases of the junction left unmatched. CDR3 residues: CASRGTGLGPASTFF. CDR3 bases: TGTGCCAGCAGGGGGACAGGGCTGGGGCCCGCGAGCACTTTCTTT.

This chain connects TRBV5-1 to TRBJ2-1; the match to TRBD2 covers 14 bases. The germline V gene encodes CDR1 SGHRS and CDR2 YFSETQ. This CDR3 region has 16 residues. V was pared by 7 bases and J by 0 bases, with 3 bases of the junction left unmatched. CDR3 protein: CASGGTSGSSYNEQFF. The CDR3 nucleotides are TGCGCCAGCGGAGGGACTAGCGGGAGCTCCTACAATGAGCAGTTCTTC. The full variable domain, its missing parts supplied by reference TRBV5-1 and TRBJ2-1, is KAGVTQTPRYLIKTRGQQVTLSCSPISGHRSVSWYQQTPGQGLQFLFEYFSETQRNKGNFPGRFSGRQFSNSRSEMNVSTLELGDSALYLCASGGTSGSSYNEQFFGPGTRLTVL.

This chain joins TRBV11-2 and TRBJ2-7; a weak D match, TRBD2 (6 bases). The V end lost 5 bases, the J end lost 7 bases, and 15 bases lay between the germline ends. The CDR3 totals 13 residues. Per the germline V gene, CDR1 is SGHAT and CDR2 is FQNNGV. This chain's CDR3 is CASSTGLLYEQYF. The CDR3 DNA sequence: TGTGCCAGCAGCACGGGACTGCTATATGAGCAGTACTTC.

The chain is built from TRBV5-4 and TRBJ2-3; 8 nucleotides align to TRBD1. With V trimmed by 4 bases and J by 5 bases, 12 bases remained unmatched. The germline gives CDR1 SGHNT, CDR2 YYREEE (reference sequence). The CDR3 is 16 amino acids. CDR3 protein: CASSLGQAARVDTQYF. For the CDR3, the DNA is TGTGCCAGCAGCCTGGGACAGGCAGCGAGGGTAGATACGCAGTATTTT.

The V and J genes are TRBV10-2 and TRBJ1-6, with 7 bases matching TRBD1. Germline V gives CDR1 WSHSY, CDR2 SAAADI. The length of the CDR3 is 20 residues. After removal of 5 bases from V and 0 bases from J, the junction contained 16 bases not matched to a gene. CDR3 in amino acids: CASSMGRQGPESSYNSPLHF. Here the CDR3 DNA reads TGCGCCAGCAGTATGGGTAGACAGGGCCCCGAAAGCTCCTATAATTCACCCCTCCACTTT.